Described below is a single TCR beta chain sequence and its context. Its antigen is still unknown. Time point: persistent/refractory GD, antithyroid drugs over 5 years with positive TRAb. RNA extracted from PBMCs served as the sequencing template. This sample is part of a study of regulatory T cells in long-lasting Graves disease. Findings and limits, study-wide: Among persistent patients, a larger number of public clonotypes were shared (around 2,700) than among newly diagnosed patients (approximately 970). Newly diagnosed Graves' patients had higher TCR diversity than persistent ones.

Building the TCR beta libraries relied on iRepertoire HTBI primers, and CDR3 regions underwent Arm-PCR. TCRdb reprocessed the multiplex PCR reads with MiXCR, giving one entry per CDR3 protein. The data contain 700,000 or so distinct CDR3 sequences, roughly 30% of them singletons. This CDR3 is 15 amino acids long. CDR1 and CDR2 (germline): ENHRY, SYGVKD. Trimming removed 6 bases from V and 3 bases from J; junction bases left unmatched: 6. V usage is TRBV10-3 and J usage is TRBJ1-1, with TRBD1 matching 11 bases. This specimen consisted of peripheral blood mononuclear cells (PBMCs), obtained when the disease was refractory, from a patient treated with antithyroid drugs. The receptor was isolated from a female donor with Graves disease. The CDR3: CAIRDRGRLDTEAFF. CDR3 DNA sequence: TGTGCCATCAGGGACAGGGGGCGATTGGACACTGAAGCTTTCTTT.